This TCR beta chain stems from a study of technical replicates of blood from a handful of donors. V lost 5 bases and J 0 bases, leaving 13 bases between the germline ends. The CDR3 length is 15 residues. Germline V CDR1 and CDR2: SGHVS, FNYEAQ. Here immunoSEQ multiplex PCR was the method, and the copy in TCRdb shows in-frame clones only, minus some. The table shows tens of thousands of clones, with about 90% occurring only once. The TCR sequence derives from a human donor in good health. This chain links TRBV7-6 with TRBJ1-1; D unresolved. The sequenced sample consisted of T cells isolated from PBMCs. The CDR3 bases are TGTGCCAGCAGCCCTCAGGCGAACATGAACACTGAAGCTTTCTTT. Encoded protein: CASSPQANMNTEAFF.